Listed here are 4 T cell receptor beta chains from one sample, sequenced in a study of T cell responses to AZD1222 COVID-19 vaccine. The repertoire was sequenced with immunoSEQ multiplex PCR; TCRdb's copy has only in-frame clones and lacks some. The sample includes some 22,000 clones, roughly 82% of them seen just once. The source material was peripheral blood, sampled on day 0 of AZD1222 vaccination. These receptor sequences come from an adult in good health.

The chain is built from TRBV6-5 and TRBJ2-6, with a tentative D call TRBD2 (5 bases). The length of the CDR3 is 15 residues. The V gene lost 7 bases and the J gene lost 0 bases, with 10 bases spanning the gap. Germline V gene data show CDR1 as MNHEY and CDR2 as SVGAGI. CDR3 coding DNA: TGTGCCAGCACCGGAGGACTCTCTGGGGCCAACGTCCTGACTTTC. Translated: CASTGGLSGANVLTF.

DNA for the CDR3: TGTGCCAGCAGCCCAACCCTTGGGGGATTCACAGATACGCAGTATTTT. Translating it yields CASSPTLGGFTDTQYF. V gene TRBV3-1 (or the pseudogene TRBV3-2) combines with J gene TRBJ2-3, with D possibly being TRBD1 or TRBD2 (5 bases each). V shed 4 bases and J shed 2 bases, with 16 bases lying between them. The CDR3 has 16 amino acids. Germline V gene data show CDR1 as LGHDT and CDR2 as YNNKEL (reference sequence).

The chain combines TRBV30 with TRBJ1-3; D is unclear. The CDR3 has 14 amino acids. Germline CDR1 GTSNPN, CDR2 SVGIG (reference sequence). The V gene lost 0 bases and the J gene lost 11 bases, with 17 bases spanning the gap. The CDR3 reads CAWSVMGIFSAIYF. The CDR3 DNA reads TGTGCCTGGAGTGTTATGGGCATCTTTAGTGCCATATATTTT. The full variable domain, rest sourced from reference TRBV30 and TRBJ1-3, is SQTIHQWPATLVQPVGSPLSLECTVEGTSNPNLYWYRQAAGRGLQLLFYSVGIGQISSEVPQNLSASRPQDRQFILSSKKLLLSDSGFYLCAWSVMGIFSAIYFGEGSWLTVV.

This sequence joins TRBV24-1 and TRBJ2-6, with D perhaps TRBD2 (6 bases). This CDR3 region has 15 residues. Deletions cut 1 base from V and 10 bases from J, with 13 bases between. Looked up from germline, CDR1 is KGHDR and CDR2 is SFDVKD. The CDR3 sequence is CATSDLVRGGNVLTF. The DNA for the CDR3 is TGTGCCACCAGTGATTTAGTACGGGGAGGTAACGTCCTGACTTTC.